The clone carrying this TCR beta chain was recorded many times. Its antigen is currently unknown. Tregs were sorted as CD4+CD25+CD127-/low cells. V was cut by 0 bases and J by 6 bases, with 12 bases left in between. This CDR3 comprises 16 residues. The germline V gene has CDR1 MGHRA and CDR2 YSYEKL. Study results and limitations: Whole repertoires were not studied in the larger cohort, only one V-J beta rearrangement. Tumor Treg TCRs overlapped most with tumor naive CD4+ cells. Tumor memory CD4+ T cell TCR gene usage was found to cluster with blood and lymph node memory CD4+ cells and with lymph node naive CD4+ cells.

After constant-region reverse-primer amplification, full-length variable regions underwent semi-nested PCR with Nested Universal Primer A. TCRdb re-analysed the 5' RACE reads in MiXCR, keeping a single row per CDR3 protein. The sample carries roughly 60,000 distinct CDR3 sequences, 26% recorded once. This sequence was found in a female donor with breast cancer. V is TRBV4-1 and J is TRBJ1-6; D gene unclear. The material sequenced was tumor-infiltrating Tregs sorted from the breast tumor. The CDR3 loop is CASSQDEGIRNSPLHF. CDR3 nucleotides: TGCGCCAGCAGCCAAGACGAGGGAATACGTAATTCACCCCTCCACTTT.